This T cell receptor beta chain was identified during a study of cytomegalovirus exposure and HLA in healthy donors. Broader study findings: Some V segments could not be told apart, so they were left out, TRBV6-2 and TRBV6-3 among them. About 87% or about 30% of the time was how often most TCR beta V segments were productive, according to an earlier analysis.

Per germline, CDR1 MDHEN and CDR2 SYDVKM. The CDR3 is made up of 14 amino acids. The V gene lost 7 bases and the J gene lost 2 bases, with 13 bases spanning the gap. This PCR relied on a set of 60 Vbeta primers and 13 Jbeta primers. Method: immunoSEQ multiplex PCR; TCRdb's copy keeps in-frame clones and lacks some. The data show a few hundred thousand clones, approximately 85% seen once. With regard to this clone: Its matching antigen is unknown.

The clonotype originates from a woman in her thirties or forties in good health and CMV-seropositive. This rearrangement joins TRBV28 to TRBJ2-3; a weak D match, TRBD1 (6 bases). The sequencing sample was made of PBMCs. CDR3 residues: CASNDSGHTDTQYF. The CDR3 region has the DNA TGTGCCAGCAACGACTCGGGACACACAGATACGCAGTATTTT.